This passage covers 22 T cell receptor beta chains from one sample sequenced in a study of blood T cell repertoires in COVID-19. Libraries were prepared by immunoSEQ multiplex PCR; TCRdb keeps only in-frame clonotypes and omits some of them. The sample holds about 300,000 clones, roughly 86% seen once. Source material: peripheral blood. These receptors were collected from a man between 65 and 79 years old with acute or convalescent COVID-19.

The rearrangement links TRBV19 to TRBJ1-1, with D maybe TRBD1 (5 bases). Germline V gene sequence: CDR1 LNHDA, CDR2 SQIVND (reference sequence). The CDR3 runs to 16 residues. V shed 7 bases and J shed 4 bases, with 22 bases lying between them. As DNA, the CDR3 is TGTGCCAGTATGTGGGGCGGTTTAGGGAAGTCCACTGAAGCTTTCTTT. As protein: CASMWGGLGKSTEAFF.

The chain employs TRBV7-2 and TRBJ1-2; 10 nucleotides line up with TRBD1. The CDR3 contains 14 residues. V lost 6 bases, J lost 5 bases, and 6 bases stayed unmatched. CDR1 and CDR2 from the germline V gene are SGHTA and FQGNSA. The CDR3 sequence is CASSLTGGGYGYTF. CDR3 coding DNA: TGTGCCAGCAGTTTGACAGGGGGCGGGTATGGCTACACCTTC.

V is TRBV4-3 and J is TRBJ1-1; D is possibly TRBD1 (5 bases). Germline V gene sequence: CDR1 LGHNA, CDR2 YSLEER. The CDR3 extends over 14 amino acids. Trimming pared 2 bases from V and 2 bases from J, leaving 9 bases between. The CDR3 DNA sequence: TGCGCCAGCAGCCAAACGGGGGGAAACACTGAAGCTTTCTTT. Amino acid sequence: CASSQTGGNTEAFF.

This chain connects TRBV5-1 to TRBJ2-1; 9 nucleotides line up with TRBD2. Germline V CDR1 and CDR2: SGHRS, YFSETQ. There are 15 residues in the CDR3. With 0 bases clipped from V and 6 bases from J, the junction kept 4 bases outside the gene matches. CDR3 DNA sequence: TGCGCCAGCAGCTTGGAAGGGACTAGCTCCAATGAGCAGTTCTTC. It encodes CASSLEGTSSNEQFF.

The chain recombines TRBV4-3 with TRBJ2-3; weak D call: TRBD2 (6 bases). The V end lost 0 bases, the J end lost 0 bases, and 13 bases lay between the germline ends. The V gene's germline CDR1 is LGHNA and CDR2 YSLEER. The CDR3 loop spans 17 amino acids. The CDR3 here is CASSQDPGRGSTDTQYF. The CDR3 nucleotides read TGCGCCAGCAGCCAAGACCCGGGACGGGGGAGCACAGATACGCAGTATTTT.

The rearrangement joins TRBV18 to TRBJ2-3; 7 positions match TRBD2. The CDR3 is made up of 17 amino acids. Germline lookup yields CDR1 KGHSH and CDR2 LQKENI. The trim removed 0 bases at V and 5 bases at J, leaving 11 bases unmatched. DNA for the CDR3: TGTGCCAGCTCACCACCGGGCGGGAGAATCATGGTAGATACGCAGTATTTT. It encodes CASSPPGGRIMVDTQYF.

The V and J genes are TRBV5-1 and TRBJ2-5; a possible D gene is TRBD1 (5 bases). This CDR3 contains 15 residues. CDR1 SGHRS and CDR2 YFSETQ come from the germline V gene. V was pared by 0 bases and J by 5 bases, with 14 bases between. The CDR3 spells CASSLVGTSGETQYF. CDR3 sequence (DNA): TGCGCCAGCAGCTTGGTGGGAACATCAGGGGAGACCCAGTACTTC.

The genes are TRBV28 and TRBJ2-5; D is possibly TRBD2 (5 bases). Germline-derived CDR1 and CDR2 are MDHEN and SYDVKM. The CDR3 length is 15 residues. Trimming shortened V by 5 bases and J by 5 bases, and 18 bases separated the two germline ends. The CDR3 nucleotides are TGTGCCAGCAGTCGACCCACCGGAGGAGCCGAGACCCAGTACTTC. Translating it yields CASSRPTGGAETQYF.

V usage is TRBV5-4 and J usage is TRBJ2-7; TRBD2 agrees at 12 bases. Germline-derived CDR1 and CDR2 are SGHNT and YYREEE (reference sequence). This CDR3 is built from 16 residues. Germline trimming cut 5 bases from V and 2 bases from J; bases unmatched to any gene: 8. This CDR3 is CASRLASGGGPYEQYF. In DNA form, the CDR3 reads TGTGCCAGCAGGCTGGCTAGCGGGGGGGGCCCCTACGAGCAGTACTTC. The whole variable domain, filled in from reference TRBV5-4 and TRBJ2-7, reads ETGVTQSPTHLIKTRGQQVTLRCSSQSGHNTVSWYQQALGQGPQFIFQYYREEENGRGNFPPRFSGLQFPNYSSELNVNALELDDSALYLCASRLASGGGPYEQYFGPGTRLTVT.

Remarks on this clone: This same CDR3 is encoded by further DNA sequences in the sample. The V call is TRBV2, the J call TRBJ2-3; 14 positions agree with TRBD2. The CDR3 loop spans 15 amino acids. V was clipped by 6 bases and J by 6 bases; unmatched bases: 5. Germline assignment: CDR1 SNHLY and CDR2 FYNNEI. CDR3 coding DNA: TGTGCCAGCAGGGGACTAGCGGGAGTTTCGGATACGCAGTATTTT. Its protein product is CASRGLAGVSDTQYF.

The chain carries TRBV28 and TRBJ2-3, with 10 bases lining up with TRBD2. CDR3 size: 14 residues. Germline V gene lookup returns CDR1 MDHEN and CDR2 SYDVKM. The J segment lost 7 bases and the V segment lost 5 bases, leaving 6 bases of the junction unmatched. CDR3 loop: CASSRGTSVNTQYF. The DNA of the CDR3 is TGTGCCAGCAGTCGGGGGACTAGCGTTAATACGCAGTATTTT.

V usage is TRBV7-9 and J usage is TRBJ1-2; 7 bases are a match to TRBD1. Germline CDR1 is SEHNR and CDR2 is FQNEAQ (reference sequence). The CDR3 has 13 residues. Trimming took 2 bases from V and 4 from J; bases not matched to a gene: 1. CDR3 sequence: CASSLYRGYGYTF. The CDR3, as DNA: TGTGCCAGCAGCTTATACAGGGGCTATGGCTACACCTTC.

The V call is TRBV28, the J call TRBJ2-7; no clear D gene. The CDR3 consists of 12 residues. V was clipped by 6 bases and J by 2 bases, with 8 bases between them. CDR1 is MDHEN and CDR2 is SYDVKM in the germline V gene. CDR3 in amino acids: CASSSDTYEQYF. The CDR3 coding sequence is TGTGCCAGCAGCTCAGATACCTACGAGCAGTACTTC.

The rearrangement uses TRBV12-3 or TRBV12-4 and TRBJ1-1; 8 bases agree with TRBD1. V lost 10 bases and J lost 4; bases outside the gene matches: 5. The CDR3 contains 12 residues. In DNA, the CDR3 is TGTGCCACCGGACAGGGTTTCACTGAAGCTTTCTTT. Its translation: CATGQGFTEAFF.

In this sample, this clone turned up once. This chain connects TRBV2 to TRBJ1-2; D is uncertain. The germline V gene has CDR1 SNHLY and CDR2 FYNNEI. V lost 5 bases and J lost 2, with 6 bases in between. The CDR3 is 12 amino acids. The CDR3 sequence: CASSQENYGYTF. The CDR3 bases are TGTGCCAGCAGTCAGGAAAACTATGGCTACACCTTC.

The chain uses TRBV10-3 and TRBJ2-7; 9 bases match TRBD1. V lost 10 bases to trimming and J lost 4 bases; unmatched junction nucleotides: 11. The germline V gene has CDR1 ENHRY and CDR2 SYGVKD. The CDR3 length is 14 residues. The CDR3 DNA is TGTGCCACTGCACCGGGACAGGGACCGTACGAGCAGTACTTC. This translates into CATAPGQGPYEQYF.

The chain has TRBV28 and TRBJ2-4; the match to TRBD2 covers 14 bases. The ends lost 6 bases at V and 10 bases at J; junction bases unmatched: 8. Germline loops: CDR1 MDHEN, CDR2 SYDVKM. The CDR3 is 15 residues long. Here the CDR3 DNA reads TGTGCCAGCAGGGCTCCGGGACTAGCGGGAGTGATTCAGTACTTC. Amino acid sequence: CASRAPGLAGVIQYF.

The V gene is TRBV6-2 or TRBV6-3, the J gene TRBJ1-2, with D maybe TRBD1 (6 bases). The CDR3 has 15 residues. Trimming left V 5 bases short and J 3 bases short, with 16 bases between. Germline V lookup: CDR1 MNHEY, CDR2 SVGEGT. The CDR3 DNA is TGTGCCAGCAGTCCAACGTTCGGACAGTACTATGGCTACACCTTC. Residues: CASSPTFGQYYGYTF.

This clone appeared a single time. The chain couples TRBV27 to TRBJ2-5; the D gene is possibly TRBD1 (6 bases). Trimming stripped 5 bases from V and 7 bases from J, with 17 bases between. Germline loops: CDR1 MNHEY, CDR2 SMNVEV (reference sequence). The CDR3 covers 14 residues. This CDR3 reads CASSVPGVPRTQYF. The CDR3 DNA is TGTGCCAGCAGTGTACCAGGGGTGCCGAGGACCCAGTACTTC.

The CDR3 loop reads CASSLRTGGYNEQFF. DNA for the CDR3: TGCGCCAGCAGCCTCCGGACAGGGGGGTACAATGAGCAGTTCTTC. J is TRBJ2-1 and V is TRBV5-1; 10 nucleotides align to TRBD1. The CDR3 runs to 15 residues. With V trimmed by 4 bases and J by 4 bases, 5 bases remained unmatched. Germline CDR1 is SGHRS and CDR2 is YFSETQ.

Remarks on this clone: Other nucleotide sequences in the sample specify the same CDR3. J is TRBJ1-4 and V is TRBV7-2, with a possible D match to TRBD1 (5 bases). V shed 3 bases and J shed 3 bases, with 8 bases lying between them. The CDR3 consists of 14 residues. Per germline, CDR1 SGHTA and CDR2 FQGNSA. This chain's CDR3 is CASSLGGANEKLFF. CDR3 bases: TGTGCCAGCAGCTTGGGAGGGGCTAATGAAAAACTGTTTTTT. The variable domain in full, completed from reference TRBV7-2 and TRBJ1-4, reads GAGVSQSPSNKVTEKGKDVELRCDPISGHTALYWYRQSLGQGLEFLIYFQGNSAPDKSGLPSDRFSAERTGGSVSTLTIQRTQQEDSAVYLCASSLGGANEKLFFGSGTQLSVL.

This chain links TRBV18 with TRBJ1-5; the match to TRBD1 covers 7 bases. The CDR3 consists of 16 residues. Germline V gives CDR1 KGHSH, CDR2 LQKENI. J lost 0 bases, V lost 3 bases, and 5 bases had no gene match. The CDR3, as DNA: TGTGCCAGCTCACCCGGGACAGCCTATAGCAATCAGCCCCAGCATTTT. Translation: CASSPGTAYSNQPQHF.